These 30 T cell receptor beta chains were all obtained from the same sample, sequenced in a study of shared T cell receptors in the human thymus. Method: immunoSEQ multiplex PCR; TCRdb's copy keeps in-frame clones and lacks some. Among 72,000 or so clones, roughly 96% were seen once, and the ten largest hold about 0.03%. The specimen was thymocytes. These receptors were collected from a human donor.

The chain carries TRBV5-1 and TRBJ1-6; no definite D call. With 3 bases removed from V and 0 bases from J, the gap between germline ends came to 10 bases. The germline gives CDR1 SGHRS, CDR2 YFSETQ. The CDR3 extends over 16 amino acids. The CDR3 here is CASSSGLSSYNSPLHF. In nucleotides, the CDR3 is TGCGCCAGCAGCTCTGGACTGAGCTCCTATAATTCACCCCTCCACTTT. The complete variable domain, with remaining parts taken from reference TRBV5-1 and TRBJ1-6, reads KAGVTQTPRYLIKTRGQQVTLSCSPISGHRSVSWYQQTPGQGLQFLFEYFSETQRNKGNFPGRFSGRQFSNSRSEMNVSTLELGDSALYLCASSSGLSSYNSPLHFGNGTRLTVT.

The chain uses TRBV25-1 and TRBJ1-4; 8 bases match TRBD1. CDR1 is MGHDK and CDR2 is SYGVNS in the germline V gene. This CDR3 contains 17 residues. V gave up 7 bases and J gave up 7 bases; unmatched junction bases: 17. CDR3 amino acids: CASTRGPHLGGREKLFF. The CDR3 DNA follows: TGTGCCAGCACCAGGGGGCCGCATCTTGGAGGACGTGAAAAACTGTTTTTT.

This chain joins TRBV28 and TRBJ2-7; the D gene is possibly TRBD1 (7 bases). V was cut by 2 bases and J by 1 base, with 27 bases left in between. The germline V gene has CDR1 MDHEN and CDR2 SYDVKM. The CDR3 consists of 20 residues. The CDR3 DNA reads as TGTGCCAGCAGTTTAAGAGGTCGTCTCGGGGGACAGCTCCATTCCTACGAGCAGTACTTC. It yields the protein CASSLRGRLGGQLHSYEQYF.

This chain connects TRBV9 to TRBJ1-2, with D perhaps TRBD1 (6 bases). Germline CDR1 SGDLS, CDR2 YYNGEE. Deletions cut 0 bases from V and 0 bases from J, with 12 bases between. This CDR3 is built from 16 residues. The CDR3 DNA sequence: TGTGCCAGCAGCGTAGGGCCAGGGGTAGCTAACTATGGCTACACCTTC. Protein product: CASSVGPGVANYGYTF.

This clone appeared a few times. This sequence joins TRBV5-5 and TRBJ2-7; 16 bases fit TRBD2. This CDR3 is 16 amino acids long. Germline V CDR1 and CDR2: SGHKS, YYEKEE (reference sequence). Losses at the gene ends were 4 bases for V and 5 bases for J; bases not matched to a gene: 6. CDR3 amino acids: CASSEGTSGGANEQYF. DNA of the CDR3: TGTGCCAGCAGCGAAGGGACTAGCGGGGGGGCCAACGAGCAGTACTTC.

The chain joins TRBV6-1 to TRBJ2-3, with 8 nucleotides matching TRBD1. Germline V lookup: CDR1 MNHNS, CDR2 SASEGT. Trimming cost V 6 bases and J 2 bases; bases outside gene matches: 4. The CDR3 is made up of 14 amino acids. DNA for the CDR3: TGTGCCAGCAGGGACAGGGTAATCACAGATACGCAGTATTTT. Translation gives CASRDRVITDTQYF.

V and J are TRBV5-6 and TRBJ2-7; maybe TRBD1 (5 bases). Trimming removed 0 bases at V and 3 bases at J, with 19 bases between. CDR1 and CDR2 from the germline V gene are SGHDT and YYEEEE. This CDR3 region has 17 residues. In DNA, the CDR3 is TGTGCCAGCAGCTTGGCGGCAGCAGGGTTCGTGCTCTACGAGCAGTACTTC. Protein: CASSLAAAGFVLYEQYF.

The rearrangement uses TRBV7-2 and TRBJ2-7; 10 nucleotides match TRBD2. Germline V gene sequence: CDR1 SGHTA, CDR2 FQGNSA. This CDR3 contains 18 residues. V shed 1 base and J 4 bases; nucleotides not matched to a gene: 13. The CDR3 spells CASSLEIPAGGPAYEQYF. The CDR3 DNA reads as TGTGCCAGCAGCTTAGAAATCCCAGCGGGGGGGCCCGCATACGAGCAGTACTTC.

The table lists this clone with a count of one. The chain's CDR3 is CASSGDYPSRYEQYF. The CDR3 bases are TGTGCCAGCAGTGGGGATTATCCGAGCCGTTACGAGCAGTACTTC. The chain couples TRBV6-4 to TRBJ2-7; D not resolved. Trimming pared 4 bases from V and 4 bases from J, leaving 17 bases between. This CDR3 has 15 amino acids. Germline loops: CDR1 MRHNA, CDR2 SNTAGT.

The rearrangement links TRBV7-3 to TRBJ2-6; the match to TRBD1 covers 8 bases. Trimming cost V 2 bases and J 1 base; bases outside gene matches: 13. The CDR3 sequence is 20 residues long. Germline V gene data show CDR1 as SGHTA and CDR2 as FQGTGA. DNA of the CDR3: TGTGCCAGCAGCTTACTCCCGCCGGGACAGGAATTATCTGGGGCCAACGTCCTGACTTTC. Translating gives CASSLLPPGQELSGANVLTF.

The count of this clone is one. The chain is built from TRBV19 and TRBJ2-7; possibly TRBD1 for D (5 bases). Per germline, CDR1 LNHDA and CDR2 SQIVND (reference sequence). Deletions cut 3 bases from V and 7 bases from J, with 13 bases between. This CDR3 region has 13 residues. The DNA for the CDR3 is TGTGCCAGTAGTATTAACAGGTCGTGGGAGCAGTACTTC. Its translation: CASSINRSWEQYF.

The DNA for the CDR3 is TGTGCCAGCAGCCAAGGGGGGGGGACCCAGTACTTC. Its protein product is CASSQGGGTQYF. The chain links TRBV4-2 to TRBJ2-5; TRBD2 agrees at 7 bases. Germline V gene data show CDR1 as LGHNA and CDR2 as YNFKEQ. Germline trimming cut 1 base from V and 7 bases from J; bases unmatched to any gene: 0. The CDR3 runs to 12 residues.

This chain connects TRBV7-9 to TRBJ1-2; D is perhaps TRBD1 (6 bases). The CDR3 runs 17 residues. V shed 1 base and J shed 4 bases, with 19 bases lying between them. CDR1 and CDR2 (germline): SEHNR, FQNEAQ (reference sequence). The CDR3 sequence is CASSLEMRTENFYGYTF. The CDR3 DNA reads TGTGCCAGCAGCTTAGAAATGAGGACAGAAAATTTCTATGGCTACACCTTC.

The CDR3 DNA is TGCAGTGCTAGTCCTCAGCCCCAGCATTTT. This codes for CSASPQPQHF. The V and J genes are TRBV20-1 and TRBJ1-5, with unresolved D. There are 10 residues in the CDR3. Trimming cost V 3 bases and J 6 bases, with 3 bases left between them. CDR1 and CDR2 (germline): DFQATT, SNEGSKA (reference sequence).

In its sample, this clone was seen once. The chain uses TRBV11-1 and TRBJ1-1, with TRBD1 matching 9 bases. The CDR3 is 17 residues long. Per germline, CDR1 SGHAT and CDR2 FQDESV (reference sequence). V dropped 10 bases and J dropped 3; count of bases not matched to a gene: 18. The CDR3 DNA sequence: TGTGCCACCCATCCCGGACAGGGGCCGCCATGGGACACTGAAGCTTTCTTT. Translated: CATHPGQGPPWDTEAFF.

The chain joins TRBV6-4 to TRBJ2-7; D unclear. The CDR3 runs to 11 residues. Trimming shortened V by 6 bases and J by 3 bases, and 6 bases separated the two germline ends. The germline CDR1 and CDR2 sequences are MRHNA and SNTAGT. The CDR3 is CASSENYEQYF. CDR3 nucleotides: TGTGCCAGCAGCGAGAACTACGAGCAGTACTTC.

V usage is TRBV29-1 and J usage is TRBJ2-7, with TRBD2 matching 8 bases. The trim removed 1 base at V and 2 bases at J, leaving 1 base unmatched. The V gene's germline CDR1 is SQVTM and CDR2 ANQGSEA. This CDR3 is 13 amino acids long. DNA for the CDR3: TGCAGCGTTGAAGGCGGGGGGCCCTACGAGCAGTACTTC. Translated: CSVEGGGPYEQYF.

The chain has TRBV6-5 and TRBJ2-7, with D perhaps matching TRBD2 (5 bases). Germline V lookup: CDR1 MNHEY, CDR2 SVGAGI. CDR3 length: 15 amino acids. With 6 bases removed from V and 0 bases from J, the gap between germline ends came to 15 bases. The CDR3 loop reads CASSRIGRDSYEQYF. Written as DNA, the CDR3 is TGTGCCAGCAGCCGAATAGGACGGGACTCCTACGAGCAGTACTTC.

This clone is a singleton in its sample. The CDR3: CASSQENTGHQNEKLFF. The DNA for the CDR3 is TGCGCCAGCAGCCAAGAGAATACGGGACACCAAAATGAAAAACTGTTTTTT. V and J are TRBV4-3 and TRBJ1-4; D is possibly TRBD1 (6 bases). Per the germline V gene, CDR1 is LGHNA and CDR2 is YSLEER. This CDR3 is built from 17 residues. Between the trimmed V and J ends, which lost 0 bases and 5 bases, there was a span of 16 bases.

The chain links TRBV2 to TRBJ1-1, with 8 nucleotides matching TRBD1. Germline trimming cut 7 bases from V and 4 bases from J; bases unmatched to any gene: 17. The CDR3 sequence is 17 residues long. Germline V gene sequence: CDR1 SNHLY, CDR2 FYNNEI. In DNA, the CDR3 is TGTGCCAGCACAACCCACTGGGACAGGAGTCCATCCACTGAAGCTTTCTTT. Translating it yields CASTTHWDRSPSTEAFF.

J is TRBJ1-6 and V is TRBV28; possibly TRBD1 for D (5 bases). This CDR3 is built from 16 residues. The V gene lost 6 bases and the J gene lost 0 bases, with 12 bases spanning the gap. The V gene's germline CDR1 is MDHEN and CDR2 SYDVKM. The CDR3 here is CASRWGESSYNSPLHF. Written as DNA, the CDR3 is TGTGCCAGCAGATGGGGGGAGAGCTCCTATAATTCACCCCTCCACTTT.

The chain has TRBV28 and TRBJ1-2; 9 bases are shared with TRBD1. The V gene end was trimmed by 8 bases and the J gene end by 6 bases; junction bases not matched to a gene: 10. The CDR3 contains 14 residues. Germline loops: CDR1 MDHEN, CDR2 SYDVKM. As DNA, the CDR3 is TGTGCCAGCGATGGTCCGGGACAGGGACATGGCTACACCTTC. Its protein product is CASDGPGQGHGYTF.

This chain links TRBV9 with TRBJ1-1; D unclear. V was shortened by 0 bases and J by 4 bases, with 10 bases between the two germline ends. CDR1 SGDLS and CDR2 YYNGEE come from the germline V gene. This CDR3 has 14 residues. As DNA, the CDR3 is TGTGCCAGCAGCGTAGATTGGGTTTGCACTGAAGCTTTCTTT. As protein: CASSVDWVCTEAFF.

The J gene is TRBJ1-3, the V gene TRBV6-1; 9 bases align to TRBD1. The CDR3 runs 19 residues. Per the germline V gene, CDR1 is MNHNS and CDR2 is SASEGT. V lost 1 base, J lost 2 bases, and 12 bases stayed unmatched. The CDR3 sequence: CASSEVYRGPSEPGNTIYF. The CDR3 coding sequence is TGTGCCAGCAGTGAAGTTTACAGGGGGCCTTCAGAGCCTGGAAACACCATATATTTT.

The chain couples TRBV7-8 to TRBJ1-2; a weak D match, TRBD1 (5 bases). Deletions cut 0 bases from V and 4 bases from J, with 9 bases between. Germline V CDR1 and CDR2: SGHVS, FQNEAQ. The CDR3 sequence is 14 residues long. The CDR3 sequence: CASSLAPGRYGYTF. The CDR3 DNA reads TGTGCCAGCAGCTTAGCGCCAGGGCGCTATGGCTACACCTTC.

This clone was seen only a few times. The V gene is TRBV7-6, the J gene TRBJ2-7; D might be TRBD1 (7 bases). The germline CDR1 and CDR2 sequences are SGHVS and FNYEAQ. The CDR3 is 16 residues long. V dropped 6 bases and J dropped 6 bases, with 24 bases sitting between them. CDR3 in DNA: TGTGCCAGCAGGGTAGAGGGAACAGGGGAGGAGGGCGAGCAGTACTTC. Its protein product is CASRVEGTGEEGEQYF. Filled out from reference TRBV7-6 and TRBJ2-7, the complete variable domain reads GAGVSQSPRYKVTKRGQDVALRCDPISGHVSLYWYRQALGQGPEFLTYFNYEAQQDKSGLPNDRFSAERPEGSISTLTIQRTEQRDSAMYRCASRVEGTGEEGEQYFGPGTRLTVT.

The gene calls are TRBV6-6 and TRBJ1-4, with 8 bases that match TRBD1. CDR3 length: 15 amino acids. The J segment lost 5 bases and the V segment lost 0 bases, leaving 2 bases of the junction unmatched. The germline V gene encodes CDR1 MNHNY and CDR2 SVGAGI (reference sequence). The DNA of the CDR3 is TGTGCCAGCAGTTACTCGACAGGGGAGAATGAAAAACTGTTTTTT. It yields the protein CASSYSTGENEKLFF.

V gene TRBV5-1 combines with J gene TRBJ2-3, with 8 nucleotides matching TRBD2. The CDR3 totals 21 residues. Germline trimming cut 4 bases from V and 4 bases from J; bases unmatched to any gene: 26. Germline lookup yields CDR1 SGHRS and CDR2 YFSETQ. Here the CDR3 DNA reads TGCGCCAGCAGCCACGACTTCGGGGGGGCTTTTCCATATGAGTGCGCAGATACGCAGTATTTT. Amino acids: CASSHDFGGAFPYECADTQYF.

The CDR3 is CASSFSRSGGPNTGELFF. The CDR3 DNA is TGTGCCAGCAGCTTTTCCCGGAGCGGGGGCCCCAACACCGGGGAGCTGTTTTTT. The chain carries TRBV7-2 and TRBJ2-2, with 8 bases identical to TRBD2. This CDR3 is 18 amino acids long. V lost 3 bases and J lost 2; bases outside the gene matches: 11. CDR1 and CDR2 (germline): SGHTA, FQGNSA.

The DNA for the CDR3 is TGTGCCAGCAGCTGGACTAGCGGGGGGGTAAATGAGCAGTTCTTC. Residues: CASSWTSGGVNEQFF. This chain joins TRBV7-6 and TRBJ2-1; 15 bases are a match to TRBD2. Trimming at V came to 4 bases and at J to 7 bases, leaving 2 bases not matched to a gene. Germline V gene data show CDR1 as SGHVS and CDR2 as FNYEAQ. The CDR3 consists of 15 residues. Looking up the rest from reference TRBV7-6 and TRBJ2-1 gives the full variable domain: GAGVSQSPRYKVTKRGQDVALRCDPISGHVSLYWYRQALGQGPEFLTYFNYEAQQDKSGLPNDRFSAERPEGSISTLTIQRTEQRDSAMYRCASSWTSGGVNEQFFGPGTRLTVL.